This TCR beta chain was recorded in a study of T cells in localized non-small cell lung cancer. Findings and caveats of the study: Since sequencing was restricted to only one region of the tumor, intratumor heterogeneity remains a possibility. Tumor trailed uninvolved adjacent lung in T cell clonality, which peaked there.

With V trimmed by 0 bases and J by 5 bases, 6 bases remained unmatched. Germline assignment: CDR1 SGHDN and CDR2 FVKESK. The CDR3 contains 16 residues. Clones were sequenced by immunoSEQ multiplex PCR, and TCRdb holds only the in-frame ones, with some missing. The sample carries more than 15,000 clones, around 89% recorded once. Details on this clone: Its specificity is unknown.

The sequences come from peripheral blood, collected before any cancer treatment. The chain carries TRBV14 and TRBJ2-1, with 8 bases identical to TRBD2. The TCR was taken from a female donor over 55 with stage III squamous cell lung carcinoma. Here the CDR3 reads CASSQDRTSRNNEQFF. CDR3 nucleotide sequence: TGTGCCAGCAGCCAAGATAGGACTAGCCGCAACAATGAGCAGTTCTTC.